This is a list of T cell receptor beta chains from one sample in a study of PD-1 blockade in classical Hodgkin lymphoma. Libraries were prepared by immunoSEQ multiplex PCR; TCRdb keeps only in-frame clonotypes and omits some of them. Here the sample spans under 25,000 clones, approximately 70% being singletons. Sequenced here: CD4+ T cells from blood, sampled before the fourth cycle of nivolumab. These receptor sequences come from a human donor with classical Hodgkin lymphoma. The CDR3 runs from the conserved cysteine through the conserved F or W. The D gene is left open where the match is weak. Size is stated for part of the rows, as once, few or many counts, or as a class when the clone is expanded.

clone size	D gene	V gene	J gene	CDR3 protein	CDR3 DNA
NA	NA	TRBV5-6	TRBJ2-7	CASSLSGPVSYEQYF	TGTGCCAGCAGCTTGTCGGGACCCGTATCCTACGAGCAGTACTTC
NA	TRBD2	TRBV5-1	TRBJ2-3	CASSFGSSGAGDTQYF	TGCGCCAGCAGCTTTGGATCTAGCGGGGCGGGAGATACGCAGTATTTT
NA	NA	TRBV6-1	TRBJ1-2	CASSEGRVGYGYTF	TGTGCCAGCAGTGAAGGAAGGGTAGGCTATGGCTACACCTTC
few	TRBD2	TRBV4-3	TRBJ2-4	CASSQDWARGFIQYF	TGCGCCAGCAGCCAAGATTGGGCGCGGGGGTTCATTCAGTACTTC
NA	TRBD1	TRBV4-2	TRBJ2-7	CASSQVTGGYEQYF	TGTGCCAGCAGCCAAGTGACAGGGGGCTACGAGCAGTACTTC
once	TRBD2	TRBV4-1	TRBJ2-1	CASSQVLAGGLDEQFF	TGCGCCAGCAGCCAGGTACTAGCGGGGGGGCTCGATGAGCAGTTCTTC
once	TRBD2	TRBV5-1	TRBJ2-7	CASSAGTSGGPYYEQYF	TGCGCCAGCAGCGCCGGGACTAGCGGGGGGCCATACTACGAGCAGTACTTC
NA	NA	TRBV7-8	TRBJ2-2	CASSPRQAGTGELFF	TGTGCCAGCAGCCCCCGGCAGGCGGGGACCGGGGAGCTGTTTTTT
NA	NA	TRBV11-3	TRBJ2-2	CASSFRGMNTGELFF	TGTGCCAGCAGCTTTCGGGGGATGAACACCGGGGAGCTGTTTTTT
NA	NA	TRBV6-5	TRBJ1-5	CASSYDSRQPQHF	TGTGCCAGCAGTTACGACAGTCGGCAGCCCCAGCATTTT
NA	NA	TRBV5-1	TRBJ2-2	CASSLEVRNTGELFF	TGCGCCAGCAGCTTGGAGGTCAGGAACACCGGGGAGCTGTTTTTT
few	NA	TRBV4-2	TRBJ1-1	CASSQRAEAFF	TGTGCCAGCAGCCAAAGAGCTGAAGCTTTCTTT
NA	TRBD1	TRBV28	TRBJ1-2	CASSVEDRASGGYTF	TGTGCCAGCAGTGTTGAGGACAGGGCCTCGGGGGGCTACACCTTC
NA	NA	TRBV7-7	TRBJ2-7	CASSLSKGSAYEQYF	TGTGCTAGCAGCTTAAGCAAGGGTTCCGCGTACGAGCAGTACTTC
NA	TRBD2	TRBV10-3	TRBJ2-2	CAITGTSGGSSTGELFF	TGTGCCATCACCGGGACTAGCGGGGGAAGTAGCACCGGGGAGCTGTTTTTT
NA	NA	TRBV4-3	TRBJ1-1	CASSRSQGITTEAFF	TGCGCCAGCAGCCGATCGCAGGGTATTACCACTGAAGCTTTCTTT
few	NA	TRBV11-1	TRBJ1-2	CASSLEGPYGYTF	TGTGCCAGCAGCTTAGAGGGGCCCTATGGCTACACCTTC
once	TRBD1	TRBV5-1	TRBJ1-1	CASSIYRGSEAFF	TGCGCCAGCAGCATATACAGGGGCTCTGAAGCTTTCTTT
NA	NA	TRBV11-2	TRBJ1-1	CASSPAAGGTEAFF	TGTGCCAGCAGTCCCGCAGCAGGTGGGACTGAAGCTTTCTTT
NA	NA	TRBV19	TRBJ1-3	CASSIGNGNTIYF	TGTGCCAGTAGTATAGGGAACGGAAACACCATATATTTT
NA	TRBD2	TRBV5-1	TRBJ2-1	CASSLQLTSGGADEQFF	TGCGCCAGCAGCTTGCAGCTGACTAGCGGGGGGGCCGATGAGCAGTTCTTC
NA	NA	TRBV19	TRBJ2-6	CASSIVSSGANVLTF	TGTGCCAGTAGTATAGTCAGCTCTGGGGCCAACGTCCTGACTTTC
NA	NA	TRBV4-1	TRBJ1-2	CASSRIAGYGYTF	TGCGCCAGCAGCCGGATCGCAGGTTATGGCTACACCTTC
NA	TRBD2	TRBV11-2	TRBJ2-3	CASSLGRLAGGPGDTQYF	TGTGCCAGCAGCCTCGGTCGACTAGCGGGGGGTCCAGGGGATACGCAGTATTTT
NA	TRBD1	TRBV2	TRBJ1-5	CASRNRGYSNQPQHF	TGTGCCAGCAGAAACAGGGGGTATAGCAATCAGCCCCAGCATTTT
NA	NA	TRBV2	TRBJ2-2	CASSLGVQPYLSGELFF	TGTGCCAGCAGTTTGGGGGTTCAGCCCTATTTATCCGGGGAGCTGTTTTTT
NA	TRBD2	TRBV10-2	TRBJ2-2	CASSRTSGGSLGTSGELFF	TGCGCCAGCAGCAGAACTAGCGGGGGATCTCTGGGGACATCCGGGGAGCTGTTTTTT
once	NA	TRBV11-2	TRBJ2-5	CASSSGIRPEAQYF	TGTGCCAGCAGCTCCGGCATTCGTCCAGAGGCCCAGTACTTC